Each of the 31 T cell receptor beta chains below was sequenced from the same sample in a study of cytotoxic CD8 clonotypes in ibrutinib-treated CLL. Sequenced by immunoSEQ multiplex PCR; TCRdb stores in-frame clones only, minus some. Among tens of thousands of clones listed, approximately 74% were seen once. The sequencing here drew on PBMCs, taken after 12 months of ibrutinib treatment. The receptors here all came from a human donor with chronic lymphocytic leukemia.

This clone was counted between two and nine times. The chain employs TRBV28 and TRBJ1-1, with 7 bases aligning to TRBD1. Germline CDR1 reads MDHEN; CDR2 reads SYDVKM. V was clipped by 2 bases and J by 0 bases; unmatched bases: 6. The CDR3 is 16 residues long. The CDR3 DNA sequence: TGTGCCAGCAGTTTAAGGGGGCGCCTCTTGAACACTGAAGCTTTCTTT. Translating it yields CASSLRGRLLNTEAFF.

CDR3 protein: CAWGRQGNTEAFF. CDR3 nucleotide sequence: TGTGCCTGGGGCAGACAGGGCAACACTGAAGCTTTCTTT. The V and J genes are TRBV30 and TRBJ1-1, with 7 bases lining up with TRBD1. Per germline, CDR1 GTSNPN and CDR2 SVGIG (reference sequence). J lost 2 bases, V lost 5 bases, and 5 bases had no gene match. CDR3 size: 13 residues.

This clone has a single count. The chain has TRBV28 and TRBJ2-7; TRBD2 matches at 9 bases. V was pared by 2 bases and J by 3 bases, with 11 bases of the junction left unmatched. There are 17 residues in the CDR3. CDR1 and CDR2 (germline): MDHEN, SYDVKM. The CDR3 DNA is TGTGCCAGCAGTTTAAGTCAGCGGGGGGACAGAGTCTACGAGCAGTACTTC. This gives the protein CASSLSQRGDRVYEQYF.

The CDR3: CASSIGQGSGNTIYF. The CDR3 nucleotides are TGTGCCAGCAGCATCGGACAGGGCTCTGGAAACACCATATATTTT. The rearrangement joins TRBV9 to TRBJ1-3; 8 bases line up with TRBD1. J was trimmed by 0 bases and V by 4 bases; bases with no gene match: 3. The CDR3 has 15 residues. Germline-derived CDR1 and CDR2 are SGDLS and YYNGEE.

The CDR3 here is CARLQGMNNEQFF. CDR3 in DNA: TGTGCCAGGTTACAGGGGATGAACAATGAGCAGTTCTTC. This chain connects TRBV25-1 to TRBJ2-1; TRBD1 matches at 7 bases. Germline-derived CDR1 and CDR2 are MGHDK and SYGVNS. Trimming at V came to 9 bases and at J to 5 bases, leaving 7 bases not matched to a gene. The CDR3 has 13 amino acids.

This clone has only a few counts. V usage is TRBV5-4 and J usage is TRBJ1-1, with D possibly matching TRBD1 (5 bases). V gave up 1 base and J gave up 0 bases, with 7 bases separating them. Germline V gene data show CDR1 as SGHNT and CDR2 as YYREEE (reference sequence). CDR3 size: 14 residues. The CDR3 DNA reads TGTGCCAGCAGCTTGCGGGGCTTGAACACTGAAGCTTTCTTT. It is translated as CASSLRGLNTEAFF.

The rearrangement links TRBV11-3 to TRBJ2-1; D not resolved. The CDR3 runs 13 residues. Trimming left V 0 bases short and J 5 bases short, with 5 bases between. Germline lookup yields CDR1 SGHNT and CDR2 YENEEA. This chain's CDR3 is CASSLDSNNEQFF. The DNA for the CDR3 is TGTGCCAGCAGCTTAGACTCAAACAATGAGCAGTTCTTC. The full variable domain, in which reference TRBV11-3 and TRBJ2-1 provide the parts outside the CDR3, is EAGVVQSPRYKIIEKKQPVAFWCNPISGHNTLYWYLQNLGQGPELLIRYENEEAVDDSQLPKDRFSAERLKGVDSTLKIQPAELGDSAVYLCASSLDSNNEQFFGPGTRLTVL.

This chain links TRBV7-2 with TRBJ2-7; D unresolved. Germline CDR1 and CDR2: SGHTA and FQGNSA. Trimming removed 5 bases at V and 0 bases at J, with 5 bases between. The CDR3 contains 12 residues. CDR3 protein: CASSASSYEQYF. The CDR3 region has the DNA TGTGCCAGCAGCGCGAGCTCCTACGAGCAGTACTTC.

The CDR3 bases are TGTGCCAGCAGCCCGCGGGACTACCAAGAGACCCAGTACTTC. Protein: CASSPRDYQETQYF. The rearrangement uses TRBV7-8 and TRBJ2-5, with D maybe TRBD2 (6 bases). The germline V gene encodes CDR1 SGHVS and CDR2 FQNEAQ. The CDR3 loop spans 14 amino acids. The V end lost 5 bases, the J end lost 0 bases, and 10 bases lay between the germline ends.

The CDR3 DNA reads as TGTGCCAGCAGCCGGGTGACTAGCGGACAAGAGACCCAGTACTTC. This sequence encodes CASSRVTSGQETQYF. The chain uses TRBV5-5 and TRBJ2-5; 9 nucleotides match TRBD2. This CDR3 contains 15 residues. The germline gives CDR1 SGHKS, CDR2 YYEKEE (reference sequence). The junction had 6 bases not matched to a gene; V was cut back by 4 bases and J by 2 bases.

J is TRBJ1-1 and V is TRBV4-1; D is uncertain. Trimming removed 1 base at V and 1 base at J, with 13 bases between. Germline CDR1 and CDR2: MGHRA and YSYEKL. The CDR3 consists of 16 residues. In DNA, the CDR3 is TGCGCCAGCAGCCAAGGAGTTTCTCGGACGAACACTGAAGCTTTCTTT. It yields the protein CASSQGVSRTNTEAFF.

The rearrangement joins TRBV19 to TRBJ1-1; 7 bases are a match to TRBD1. This CDR3 comprises 14 residues. The germline gives CDR1 LNHDA, CDR2 SQIVND (reference sequence). The J segment lost 4 bases and the V segment lost 5 bases, leaving 7 bases of the junction unmatched. The CDR3 DNA reads as TGTGCCAGTAGTCAACAGGGGATTGTCACTGAAGCTTTCTTT. Encoded protein: CASSQQGIVTEAFF.

The CDR3 DNA sequence: TGTGCCAGCAGCCCTCTTCAAGAGACCCAGTACTTC. It translates to CASSPLQETQYF. This chain uses TRBV7-9 with TRBJ2-5; D gene unclear. This CDR3 contains 12 residues. The V end lost 5 bases, the J end lost 2 bases, and 6 bases lay between the germline ends. The germline gives CDR1 SEHNR, CDR2 FQNEAQ (reference sequence).

This clone was observed a handful of times. The chain couples TRBV6-4 to TRBJ2-3, with a possible D match to TRBD2 (5 bases). V lost 3 bases to trimming and J lost 2 bases, with 6 bases between them. Germline CDR1 MRHNA, CDR2 SNTAGT. The CDR3 totals 13 residues. The CDR3, as DNA: TGTGCCAGCAGTGAGCGGGTCACAGATACGCAGTATTTT. Residues: CASSERVTDTQYF.

The chain employs TRBV4-3 and TRBJ2-1; 9 bases are a match to TRBD2. The CDR3 has 16 amino acids. Germline-derived CDR1 and CDR2 are LGHNA and YSLEER. J lost 5 bases, V lost 1 base, and 6 bases had no gene match. In DNA, the CDR3 is TGCGCCAGCAGCCAAGGGTTGGGGACTAGCCACAATGAGCAGTTCTTC. Its translation is CASSQGLGTSHNEQFF.

This chain joins TRBV6-1 and TRBJ2-5; D is unclear. V was pared by 7 bases and J by 5 bases, with 8 bases between. Per the germline V gene, CDR1 is MNHNS and CDR2 is SASEGT. The CDR3 has 11 amino acids. The CDR3 DNA reads TGTGCCAGCATGATGGGGGAGACCCAGTACTTC. Its protein product is CASMMGETQYF.

The CDR3 DNA sequence: TGCAGCGTTGAATTAGGGGGGTATGGCTACACCTTC. Translated: CSVELGGYGYTF. The chain uses TRBV29-1 and TRBJ1-2; perhaps TRBD1 as D (6 bases). The CDR3 covers 12 residues. The germline CDR1 and CDR2 sequences are SQVTM and ANQGSEA. The germline V and J ends were trimmed by 2 bases and 5 bases, with 9 bases remaining between them. The entire variable domain, with the rest obtained from reference TRBV29-1 and TRBJ1-2, is as follows: SAVISQKPSRDICQRGTSLTIQCQVDSQVTMMFWYRQQPGQSLTLIATANQGSEATYESGFVIDKFPISRPNLTFSTLTVSNMSPEDSSIYLCSVELGGYGYTFGSGTRLTVV.

V is TRBV7-2 and J is TRBJ2-3, with D maybe TRBD2 (5 bases). V was pared by 10 bases and J by 3 bases, with 23 bases between. This CDR3 has 16 residues. In germline, CDR1 is SGHTA, CDR2 FQGNSA. The CDR3 here is CATHSPRGILTDTQYF. CDR3 DNA: TGTGCCACCCACTCCCCCAGAGGGATCCTGACAGATACGCAGTATTTT. Drawing the rest from reference TRBV7-2 and TRBJ2-3, the complete variable domain is GAGVSQSPSNKVTEKGKDVELRCDPISGHTALYWYRQSLGQGLEFLIYFQGNSAPDKSGLPSDRFSAERTGGSVSTLTIQRTQQEDSAVYLCATHSPRGILTDTQYFGPGTRLTVL.

J is TRBJ1-1 and V is TRBV10-2; D gene ambiguous. Trimming shortened V by 7 bases and J by 3 bases, and 12 bases separated the two germline ends. The CDR3 is made up of 13 amino acids. Germline-derived CDR1 and CDR2 are WSHSY and SAAADI. The CDR3 sequence: CASNRREDTEAFF. In DNA form, the CDR3 reads TGCGCCAGCAATCGGCGGGAGGACACTGAAGCTTTCTTT.

This clone has only a few counts. V gene TRBV25-1 combines with J gene TRBJ2-7; D call uncertain. CDR3 size: 13 residues. CDR1 MGHDK and CDR2 SYGVNS come from the germline V gene. Trimming removed 3 bases from V and 3 bases from J, with 9 bases in between. Written as DNA, the CDR3 is TGTGCCAGCAGTGATGGGCCGAACTACGAGCAGTACTTC. This gives the protein CASSDGPNYEQYF.

This clone has just one count. Mismatch with germline at one junction end may stem from a read error. The chain employs TRBV18 and TRBJ1-2; D unclear. Germline V gene sequence: CDR1 KGHSH, CDR2 LQKENI. This CDR3 region has 14 residues. CDR3 residues: CASSPRETNYGYTF. The CDR3 DNA reads as TGTGCCAGCTCGCCACGGGAAACTAACTATGGCTACACCTTC.

This rearrangement joins TRBV7-3 to TRBJ2-3; possible D gene TRBD2, 5 bases. This CDR3 spans 14 amino acids. CDR1 and CDR2 (germline): SGHTA, FQGTGA. Trimming removed 0 bases from V and 1 base from J, with 5 bases in between. As DNA, the CDR3 is TGTGCCAGCAGCTTAACGGGAGGCACAGATACGCAGTATTTT. Residues: CASSLTGGTDTQYF.

The genes are TRBV9 and TRBJ2-6; D is ambiguous. The CDR3 is 16 residues long. The V gene lost 1 base and the J gene lost 2 bases, with 10 bases spanning the gap. Germline values: CDR1 SGDLS, CDR2 YYNGEE. CDR3: CASSVSGQAGANVLTF. In DNA form, the CDR3 reads TGTGCCAGCAGCGTATCTGGCCAGGCTGGGGCCAACGTCCTGACTTTC.

Here the CDR3 reads CASSPNHAGDTQYF. The CDR3 coding sequence is TGTGCCAGCTCACCAAACCACGCGGGAGATACGCAGTATTTT. This rearrangement joins TRBV18 to TRBJ2-3; weak D call: TRBD2 (5 bases). The CDR3 runs 14 residues. The germline V gene encodes CDR1 KGHSH and CDR2 LQKENI. V was clipped by 2 bases and J by 5 bases, with 11 bases between them.

The J gene is TRBJ1-4, the V gene TRBV4-2; possible D gene TRBD1, 6 bases. V shed 2 bases and J shed 8 bases, with 18 bases lying between them. Germline-derived CDR1 and CDR2 are LGHNA and YNFKEQ. The CDR3 is 16 amino acids. CDR3 nucleotide sequence: TGTGCCAGCAGCCAACTAGCGAGGGGGGGGTCGGAAAAACTGTTTTTT. Translated, it gives CASSQLARGGSEKLFF.

CDR3 bases: TGTGCCAGCAGGGGACAGGGGAATTCCGGGGAGCTGTTTTTT. Amino acids: CASRGQGNSGELFF. The V gene is TRBV6-6, the J gene TRBJ2-2; TRBD1 matches at 10 bases. Germline assignment: CDR1 MNHNY and CDR2 SVGAGI (reference sequence). The V and J ends lost 6 bases and 6 bases, in that order; junction bases with no gene match: 4. The CDR3 sequence is 14 residues long.

The chain combines TRBV30 with TRBJ2-7, with TRBD2 matching 7 bases. J lost 2 bases, V lost 3 bases, and 13 bases had no gene match. CDR1 and CDR2 (germline): GTSNPN, SVGIG (reference sequence). The CDR3 length is 16 residues. The CDR3 reads CAWSPPWQGLTYEQYF. The CDR3 DNA sequence: TGTGCCTGGAGCCCGCCCTGGCAGGGACTAACCTACGAGCAGTACTTC.

The genes are TRBV9 and TRBJ2-1, with 16 bases matching TRBD2. With 0 bases clipped from V and 0 bases from J, the junction kept 3 bases outside the gene matches. The CDR3 has 19 residues. CDR1 is SGDLS, CDR2 YYNGEE, per germline. The CDR3 DNA reads as TGTGCCAGCAGCGTAGAGGGACTAGCGGGAGGGAGCTCCTACAATGAGCAGTTCTTC. Protein product: CASSVEGLAGGSSYNEQFF.

In its sample, this clone was seen a few times. V and J are TRBV19 and TRBJ2-1; D is perhaps TRBD2 (5 bases). Germline V gene lookup returns CDR1 LNHDA and CDR2 SQIVND (reference sequence). CDR3 length: 15 amino acids. Trimming stripped 2 bases from V and 0 bases from J, with 8 bases between. The CDR3 region has the DNA TGTGCCAGTAGTATATCCGGGATCTCCTACAATGAGCAGTTCTTC. Protein product: CASSISGISYNEQFF.

This clone came up a few times. The gene calls are TRBV23-1 and TRBJ1-3; 9 bases agree with TRBD1. TRBV23-1 is labeled an ORF, and its function is uncertain. This CDR3 spans 15 amino acids. The V gene end was trimmed by 7 bases and the J gene end by 4 bases; junction bases not matched to a gene: 8. In DNA, the CDR3 is TGCGCCAGCACTTCCGGGACAGGGTACGGAAACACCATATATTTT. This gives the protein CASTSGTGYGNTIYF.

This rearrangement joins TRBV6-4 to TRBJ2-1; 9 nucleotides match TRBD1. The CDR3 sequence is 15 residues long. Germline V lookup: CDR1 MRHNA, CDR2 SNTAGT. V shed 3 bases and J 1 base; nucleotides not matched to a gene: 1. In DNA form, the CDR3 reads TGTGCCAGCAGTGAGACAGGGGGATCCTACAATGAGCAGTTCTTC. Its translation: CASSETGGSYNEQFF.